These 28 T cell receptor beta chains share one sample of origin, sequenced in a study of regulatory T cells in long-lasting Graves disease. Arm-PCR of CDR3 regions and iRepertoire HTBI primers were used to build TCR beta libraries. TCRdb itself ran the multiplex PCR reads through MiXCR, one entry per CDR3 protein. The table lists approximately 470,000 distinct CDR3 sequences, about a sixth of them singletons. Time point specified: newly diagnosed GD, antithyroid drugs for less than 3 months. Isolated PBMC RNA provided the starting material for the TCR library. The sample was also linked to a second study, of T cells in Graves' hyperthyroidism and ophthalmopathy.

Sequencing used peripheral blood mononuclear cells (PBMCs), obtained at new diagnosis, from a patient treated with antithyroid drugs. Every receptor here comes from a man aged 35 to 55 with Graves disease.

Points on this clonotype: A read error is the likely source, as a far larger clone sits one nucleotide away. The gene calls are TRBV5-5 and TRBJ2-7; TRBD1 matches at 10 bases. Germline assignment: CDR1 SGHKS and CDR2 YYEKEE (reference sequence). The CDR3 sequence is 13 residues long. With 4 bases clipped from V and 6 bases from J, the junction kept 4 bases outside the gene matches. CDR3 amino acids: CASSTGTGVEQYF. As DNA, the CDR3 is TGTGCCAGCAGCACCGGGACAGGGGTCGAGCAGTACTTC.

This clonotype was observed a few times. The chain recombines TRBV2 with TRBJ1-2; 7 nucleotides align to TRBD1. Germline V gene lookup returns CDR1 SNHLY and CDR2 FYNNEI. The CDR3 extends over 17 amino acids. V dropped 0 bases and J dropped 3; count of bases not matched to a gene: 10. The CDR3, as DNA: TGTGCCAGCAGTGAAGCGCTTCCGGCAGGGGGGGACTATGGCTACACCTTC. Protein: CASSEALPAGGDYGYTF.

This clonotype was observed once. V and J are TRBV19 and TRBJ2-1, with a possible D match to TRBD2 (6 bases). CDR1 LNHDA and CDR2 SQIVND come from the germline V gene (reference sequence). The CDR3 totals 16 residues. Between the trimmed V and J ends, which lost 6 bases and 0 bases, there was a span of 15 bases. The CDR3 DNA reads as TGTGCCAGTAGCCGGCCTGGCGGGAACTCCTACAATGAGCAGTTCTTC. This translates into CASSRPGGNSYNEQFF.

The CDR3 DNA follows: TGCGCCAGCAGCCAAAAGGGACTAGCGGAAATAGCCAAAAACATTCAGTACTTC. Its protein product is CASSQKGLAEIAKNIQYF. The V and J genes are TRBV4-1 and TRBJ2-4, with 11 bases matching TRBD2. The CDR3 has 18 residues. V dropped 2 bases and J dropped 0; count of bases not matched to a gene: 6. Germline V gene sequence: CDR1 MGHRA, CDR2 YSYEKL.

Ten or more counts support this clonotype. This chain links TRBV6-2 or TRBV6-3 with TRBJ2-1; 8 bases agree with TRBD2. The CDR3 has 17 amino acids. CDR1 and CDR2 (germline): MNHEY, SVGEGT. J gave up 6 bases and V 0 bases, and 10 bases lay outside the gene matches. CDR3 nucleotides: TGTGCCAGCAGTTACTCACGACCGGGACTAGAACCCAATGAGCAGTTCTTC. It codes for CASSYSRPGLEPNEQFF.

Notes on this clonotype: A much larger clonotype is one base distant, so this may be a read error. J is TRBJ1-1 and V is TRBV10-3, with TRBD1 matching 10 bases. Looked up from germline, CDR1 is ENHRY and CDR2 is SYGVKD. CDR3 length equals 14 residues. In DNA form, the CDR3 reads TGTGGCATCGGGCAGGACAGGGGGTACACTGAAGCTTTCTTT. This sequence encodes CGIGQDRGYTEAFF.

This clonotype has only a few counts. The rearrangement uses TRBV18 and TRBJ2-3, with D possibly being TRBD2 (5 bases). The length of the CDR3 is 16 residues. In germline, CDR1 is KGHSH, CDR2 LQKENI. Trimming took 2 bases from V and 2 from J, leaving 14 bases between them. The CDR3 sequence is CASSPRPGTSTDTQYF. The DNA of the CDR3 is TGTGCCAGCTCACCAAGGCCGGGAACATCCACAGATACGCAGTATTTT.

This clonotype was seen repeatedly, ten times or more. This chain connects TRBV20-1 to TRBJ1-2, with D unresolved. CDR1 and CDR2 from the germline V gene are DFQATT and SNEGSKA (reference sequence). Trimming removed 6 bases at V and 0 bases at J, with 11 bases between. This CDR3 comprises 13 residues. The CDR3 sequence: CSATSHTNYGYTF. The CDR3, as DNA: TGCAGTGCAACATCTCACACTAACTATGGCTACACCTTC.

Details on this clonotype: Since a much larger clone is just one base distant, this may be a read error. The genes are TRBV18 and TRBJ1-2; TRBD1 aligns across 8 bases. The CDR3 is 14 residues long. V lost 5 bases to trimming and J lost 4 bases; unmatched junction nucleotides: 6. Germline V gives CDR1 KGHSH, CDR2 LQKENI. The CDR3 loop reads CASSSAQGGYGYTF. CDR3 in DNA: TGTGCCAGCTCATCAGCACAGGGGGGCTATGGCTACACCTTC.

Written as DNA, the CDR3 is TGTGCCAGCAGCTCCCCGGGGTCTGGAAACACCATATATTTT. It yields the protein CASSSPGSGNTIYF. V and J are TRBV3-1 and TRBJ1-3; no reliable D call. The V gene lost 5 bases and the J gene lost 1 base, with 9 bases spanning the gap. The germline V gene encodes CDR1 LGHDT and CDR2 YNNKEL (reference sequence). CDR3 length: 14 residues. The variable domain in full, completed from reference TRBV3-1 and TRBJ1-3, reads DTAVSQTPKYLVTQMGNDKSIKCEQNLGHDTMYWYKQDSKKFLKIMFSYNNKELIINETVPNRFSPKSPDKAHLNLHINSLELGDSAVYFCASSSPGSGNTIYFGEGSWLTVV.

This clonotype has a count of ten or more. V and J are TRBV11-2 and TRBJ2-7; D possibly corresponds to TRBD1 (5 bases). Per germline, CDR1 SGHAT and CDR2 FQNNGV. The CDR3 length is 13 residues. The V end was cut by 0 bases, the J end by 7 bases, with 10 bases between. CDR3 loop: CASSLEVKGEQYF. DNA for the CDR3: TGTGCCAGCAGCTTAGAAGTGAAGGGGGAGCAGTACTTC.

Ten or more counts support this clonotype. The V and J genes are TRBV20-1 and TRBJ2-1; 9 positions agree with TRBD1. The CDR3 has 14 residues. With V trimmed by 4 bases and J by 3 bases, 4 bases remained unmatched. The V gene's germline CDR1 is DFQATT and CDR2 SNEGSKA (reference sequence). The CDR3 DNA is TGCAGTGCTATGGGACAGGGAATCTACAATGAGCAGTTCTTC. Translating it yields CSAMGQGIYNEQFF.

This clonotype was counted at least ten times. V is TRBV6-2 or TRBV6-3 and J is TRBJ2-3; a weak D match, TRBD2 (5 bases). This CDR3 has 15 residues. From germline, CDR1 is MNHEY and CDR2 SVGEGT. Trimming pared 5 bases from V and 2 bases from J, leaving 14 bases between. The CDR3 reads CASSEATRVTDTQYF. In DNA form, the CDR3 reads TGTGCCAGCAGTGAAGCTACGAGGGTCACAGATACGCAGTATTTT.

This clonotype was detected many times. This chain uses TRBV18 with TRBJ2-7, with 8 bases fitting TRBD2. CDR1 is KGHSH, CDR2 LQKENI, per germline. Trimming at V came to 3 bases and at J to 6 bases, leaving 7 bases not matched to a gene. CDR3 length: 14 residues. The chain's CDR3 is CASSPQSGSREQYF. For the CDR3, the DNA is TGTGCCAGCTCACCTCAAAGCGGGAGTCGCGAGCAGTACTTC. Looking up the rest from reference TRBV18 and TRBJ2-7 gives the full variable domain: NAGVMQNPRHLVRRRGQEARLRCSPMKGHSHVYWYRQLPEEGLKFMVYLQKENIIDESGMPKERFSAEFPKEGPSILRIQQVVRGDSAAYFCASSPQSGSREQYFGPGTRLTVT.

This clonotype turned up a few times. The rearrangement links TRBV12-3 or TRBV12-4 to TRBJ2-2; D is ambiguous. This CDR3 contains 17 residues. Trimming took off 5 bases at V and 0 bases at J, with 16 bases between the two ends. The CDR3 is CASSRITSSANTGELFF. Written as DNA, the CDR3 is TGTGCCAGCAGTCGTATCACTTCAAGCGCGAACACCGGGGAGCTGTTTTTT.

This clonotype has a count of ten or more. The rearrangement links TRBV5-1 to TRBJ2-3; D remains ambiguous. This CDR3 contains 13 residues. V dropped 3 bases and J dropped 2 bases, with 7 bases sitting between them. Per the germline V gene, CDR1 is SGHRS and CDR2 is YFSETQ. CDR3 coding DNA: TGCGCCAGCAGCTCCGCCTTCACAGATACGCAGTATTTT. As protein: CASSSAFTDTQYF.

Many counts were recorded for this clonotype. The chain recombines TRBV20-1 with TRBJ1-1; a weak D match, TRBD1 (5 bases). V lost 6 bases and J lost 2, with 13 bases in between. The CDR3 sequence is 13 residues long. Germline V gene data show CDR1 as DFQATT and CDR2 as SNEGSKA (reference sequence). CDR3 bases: TGCAGTGCGATTTCAGGGTCCAACACTGAAGCTTTCTTT. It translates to CSAISGSNTEAFF.

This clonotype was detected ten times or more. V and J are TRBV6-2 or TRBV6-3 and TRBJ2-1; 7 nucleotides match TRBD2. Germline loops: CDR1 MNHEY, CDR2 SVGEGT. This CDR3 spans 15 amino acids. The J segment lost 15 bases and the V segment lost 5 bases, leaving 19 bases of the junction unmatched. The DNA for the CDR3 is TGTGCCAGCAGTGAAGGAGGGGAACCGACGACTAGCCTGTTCTTC. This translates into CASSEGGEPTTSLFF.

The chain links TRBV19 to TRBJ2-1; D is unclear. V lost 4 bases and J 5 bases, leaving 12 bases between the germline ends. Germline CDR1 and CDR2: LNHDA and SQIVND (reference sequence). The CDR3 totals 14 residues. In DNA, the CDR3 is TGTGCCAGTAGTAACCGGTCCCCGGACAATGAGCAGTTCTTC. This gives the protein CASSNRSPDNEQFF. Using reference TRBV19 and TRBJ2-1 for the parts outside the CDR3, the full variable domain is DGGITQSPKYLFRKEGQNVTLSCEQNLNHDAMYWYRQDPGQGLRLIYYSQIVNDFQKGDIAEGYSVSREKKESFPLTVTSAQKNPTAFYLCASSNRSPDNEQFFGPGTRLTVL.

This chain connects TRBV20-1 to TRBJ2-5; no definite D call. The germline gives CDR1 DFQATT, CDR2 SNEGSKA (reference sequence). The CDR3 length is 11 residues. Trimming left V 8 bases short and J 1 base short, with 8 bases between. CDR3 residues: CSPVVQETQYF. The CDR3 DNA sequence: TGCAGTCCGGTAGTCCAAGAGACCCAGTACTTC.

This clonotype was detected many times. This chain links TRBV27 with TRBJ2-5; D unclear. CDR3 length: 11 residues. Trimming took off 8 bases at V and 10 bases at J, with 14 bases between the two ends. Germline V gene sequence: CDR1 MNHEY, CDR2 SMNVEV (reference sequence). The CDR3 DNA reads TGTGCCAGCCCCAAGACCCGTAACCAGTACTTC. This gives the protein CASPKTRNQYF.

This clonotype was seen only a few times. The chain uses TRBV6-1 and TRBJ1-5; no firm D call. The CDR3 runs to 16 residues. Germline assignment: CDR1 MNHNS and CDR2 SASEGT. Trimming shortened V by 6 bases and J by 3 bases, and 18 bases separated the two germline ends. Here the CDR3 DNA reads TGTGCCAGCAGCCACAGTGGATTGCCCCTCAATCAGCCCCAGCATTTT. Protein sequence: CASSHSGLPLNQPQHF.

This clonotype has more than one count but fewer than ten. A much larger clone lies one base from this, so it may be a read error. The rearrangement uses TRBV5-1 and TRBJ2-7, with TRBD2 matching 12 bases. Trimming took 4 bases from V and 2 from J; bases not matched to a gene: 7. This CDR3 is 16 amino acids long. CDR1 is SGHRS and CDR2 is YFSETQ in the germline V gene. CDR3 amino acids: CASSARTSGAPYEQYF. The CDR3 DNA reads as TGCGCCAGCAGCGCCCGGACTAGCGGGGCCCCCTACGAGCAGTACTTC.

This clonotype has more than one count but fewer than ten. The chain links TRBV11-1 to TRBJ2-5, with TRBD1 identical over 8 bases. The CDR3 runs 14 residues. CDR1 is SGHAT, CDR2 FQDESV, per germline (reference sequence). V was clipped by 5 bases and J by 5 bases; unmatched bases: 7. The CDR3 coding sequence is TGTGCCAGCAGCCCACGGACAGGGTACGAGACCCAGTACTTC. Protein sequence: CASSPRTGYETQYF.

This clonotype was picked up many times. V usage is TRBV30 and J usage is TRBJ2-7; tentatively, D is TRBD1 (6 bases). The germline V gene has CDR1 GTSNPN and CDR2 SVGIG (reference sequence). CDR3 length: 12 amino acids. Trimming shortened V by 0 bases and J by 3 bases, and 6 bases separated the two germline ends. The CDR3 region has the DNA TGTGCCTGGAGTGTGACAGGCTACGAGCAGTACTTC. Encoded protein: CAWSVTGYEQYF.

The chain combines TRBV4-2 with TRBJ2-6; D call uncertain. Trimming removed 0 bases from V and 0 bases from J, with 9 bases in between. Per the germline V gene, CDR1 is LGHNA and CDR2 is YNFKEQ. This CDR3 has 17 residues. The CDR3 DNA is TGTGCCAGCAGCCAAGACAGGACCAGCTCTGGGGCCAACGTCCTGACTTTC. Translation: CASSQDRTSSGANVLTF.

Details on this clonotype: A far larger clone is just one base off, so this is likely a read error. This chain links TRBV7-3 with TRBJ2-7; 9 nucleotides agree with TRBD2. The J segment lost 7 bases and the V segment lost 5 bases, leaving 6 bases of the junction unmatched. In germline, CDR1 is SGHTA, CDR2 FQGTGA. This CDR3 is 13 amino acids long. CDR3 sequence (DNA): TGTGCCAGCAGCGGCGGGGGGGGGAATGAGCAGTACTTC. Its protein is CASSGGGGNEQYF.

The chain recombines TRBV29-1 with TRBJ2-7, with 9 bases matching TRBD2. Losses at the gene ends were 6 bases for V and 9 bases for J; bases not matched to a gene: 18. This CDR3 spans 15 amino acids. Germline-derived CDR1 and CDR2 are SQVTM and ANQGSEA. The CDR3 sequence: CSVELAGVRLVGQYF. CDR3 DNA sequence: TGCAGCGTGGAACTAGCGGGCGTTCGATTGGTGGGGCAGTACTTC.